This T cell receptor (beta chain) comes out of a study of T cell responses to AZD1222 COVID-19 vaccine. Profiling relied on immunoSEQ multiplex PCR, and the TCRdb table lists in-frame clones only, not all of them. The table has 120,000 or so clones, 65% to 90% seen once. Per germline, CDR1 MNHEY and CDR2 SVGEGT. This CDR3 region has 19 residues. The germline V and J ends were trimmed by 5 bases and 3 bases, with 29 bases remaining between them. The sequence was obtained from an adult in good health. The specimen comprised peripheral blood, sampled on day 0 of AZD1222 vaccination. The chain combines TRBV6-2 or TRBV6-3 with TRBJ2-7, with D perhaps matching TRBD2 (8 bases). In DNA, the CDR3 is TGTGCCAGCAGTCCCGCCCTGTTAGCGGGAAGGGGGCCCTTCTACGAGCAGTACTTC. Its protein is CASSPALLAGRGPFYEQYF.